The 29 T cell receptor beta chains reported below all come from one sample, sequenced in a study of blood T cell repertoires in COVID-19. TCRdb keeps only in-frame clones here, not all; method: immunoSEQ multiplex PCR. The data contain around 500,000 clones, approximately 85% of them singletons. Sequenced: peripheral blood. The receptors here all came from a human donor in a cohort sampled during active COVID-19.

Note on this clone: This sample includes further DNA sequences coding for the same CDR3. The chain uses TRBV18 and TRBJ1-1; tentatively, D is TRBD1 (6 bases). The germline CDR1 and CDR2 sequences are KGHSH and LQKENI. V dropped 5 bases and J dropped 3 bases, with 10 bases sitting between them. This CDR3 contains 13 residues. CDR3 residues: CASSANRDTEAFF. The DNA for the CDR3 is TGTGCCAGCTCAGCGAACAGGGACACTGAAGCTTTCTTT.

The rearrangement links TRBV5-6 to TRBJ1-1; D ambiguous. The CDR3 runs to 14 residues. CDR1 and CDR2 (germline): SGHDT, YYEEEE. V was clipped by 0 bases and J by 5 bases, with 11 bases between them. The chain's CDR3 is CASSLEAGGTEAFF. In DNA form, the CDR3 reads TGTGCCAGCAGCTTGGAGGCGGGAGGGACTGAAGCTTTCTTT.

The table lists this clone with a few counts. The chain couples TRBV5-1 to TRBJ1-1; 9 bases align to TRBD1. Germline V gene lookup returns CDR1 SGHRS and CDR2 YFSETQ. The CDR3 sequence is 15 residues long. The junction had 6 bases not matched to a gene; V was cut back by 0 bases and J by 6 bases. CDR3 region: CASSLVGQGTAEAFF. The CDR3 DNA is TGCGCCAGCAGCTTGGTAGGACAGGGGACGGCTGAAGCTTTCTTT.

The J gene is TRBJ2-1, the V gene TRBV30; D is uncertain. V was clipped by 4 bases and J by 8 bases, with 15 bases between them. Germline V gene data show CDR1 as GTSNPN and CDR2 as SVGIG (reference sequence). The CDR3 is made up of 13 amino acids. The CDR3 spells CAWIDSLWDEQFF. CDR3 nucleotide sequence: TGTGCCTGGATTGACTCTCTGTGGGATGAGCAGTTCTTC. Looking up the rest from reference TRBV30 and TRBJ2-1 gives the full variable domain: SQTIHQWPATLVQPVGSPLSLECTVEGTSNPNLYWYRQAAGRGLQLLFYSVGIGQISSEVPQNLSASRPQDRQFILSSKKLLLSDSGFYLCAWIDSLWDEQFFGPGTRLTVL.

The rearrangement uses TRBV5-5 and TRBJ2-7, with 7 bases identical to TRBD1. Germline loops: CDR1 SGHKS, CDR2 YYEKEE (reference sequence). There are 14 residues in the CDR3. Trimming cost V 6 bases and J 2 bases; bases outside gene matches: 8. As DNA, the CDR3 is TGTGCCAGCACCCTTAGGGGACAGACCTACGAGCAGTACTTC. Translated, it gives CASTLRGQTYEQYF.

The rearrangement links TRBV5-1 to TRBJ2-5; 13 positions match TRBD2. Looked up from germline, CDR1 is SGHRS and CDR2 is YFSETQ. The CDR3 covers 16 residues. Losses at the gene ends were 4 bases for V and 5 bases for J; bases not matched to a gene: 8. For the CDR3, the DNA is TGCGCCAGCAGCCCTGGACTAGCGGGAGCGGAGGAGACCCAGTACTTC. This sequence encodes CASSPGLAGAEETQYF.

V is TRBV7-8 and J is TRBJ2-1; the match to TRBD2 covers 9 bases. The CDR3 runs to 16 residues. Trimming took 5 bases from V and 4 from J; bases not matched to a gene: 9. CDR1 is SGHVS, CDR2 FQNEAQ, per germline. For the CDR3, the DNA is TGTGCCAGCAGCGTCACCGGGACTAGCAGTTACAATGAGCAGTTCTTC. Its translation: CASSVTGTSSYNEQFF.

The chain recombines TRBV5-1 with TRBJ2-5, with 9 positions matching TRBD2. The J segment lost 3 bases and the V segment lost 4 bases, leaving 4 bases of the junction unmatched. CDR3 length: 14 amino acids. The germline V gene has CDR1 SGHRS and CDR2 YFSETQ. CDR3 in amino acids: CASSPAGGEETQYF. The DNA of the CDR3 is TGCGCCAGCAGCCCAGCGGGGGGCGAAGAGACCCAGTACTTC.

The J gene is TRBJ2-1, the V gene TRBV19; the D gene is possibly TRBD2 (6 bases). CDR1 LNHDA and CDR2 SQIVND come from the germline V gene (reference sequence). The CDR3 covers 13 residues. Trimming took off 5 bases at V and 5 bases at J, with 10 bases between the two ends. The CDR3 DNA reads TGTGCCAGTAGTTTTACTAGCAACAATGAGCAGTTCTTC. This gives the protein CASSFTSNNEQFF.

V gene TRBV6-1 combines with J gene TRBJ2-2; 7 positions agree with TRBD1. Germline values: CDR1 MNHNS, CDR2 SASEGT. Trimming took 3 bases from V and 0 from J; bases not matched to a gene: 7. The CDR3 covers 17 residues. The CDR3 here is CASSDPTGTANTGELFF. The CDR3 nucleotides are TGTGCCAGCAGTGATCCAACCGGGACAGCGAACACCGGGGAGCTGTTTTTT.

The V call is TRBV5-1, the J call TRBJ2-7; 8 bases agree with TRBD2. The germline V gene encodes CDR1 SGHRS and CDR2 YFSETQ. The J segment lost 1 base and the V segment lost 4 bases, leaving 7 bases of the junction unmatched. The CDR3 loop spans 15 amino acids. In DNA form, the CDR3 reads TGCGCCAGCAGCCCGAGCGCGGGAGGTTCCTACGAGCAGTACTTC. It translates to CASSPSAGGSYEQYF.

V and J are TRBV5-4 and TRBJ2-5; TRBD2 might be the D (5 bases). CDR1 SGHNT and CDR2 YYREEE come from the germline V gene (reference sequence). CDR3 length equals 14 residues. The ends were cut back, 2 bases at V and 2 bases at J, with 10 bases in the middle. CDR3 sequence (DNA): TGTGCCAGCAGCTTATTAGCGCCTCAAGAGACCCAGTACTTC. It yields the protein CASSLLAPQETQYF. Full variable domain (missing parts from reference TRBV5-4 and TRBJ2-5): ETGVTQSPTHLIKTRGQQVTLRCSSQSGHNTVSWYQQALGQGPQFIFQYYREEENGRGNFPPRFSGLQFPNYSSELNVNALELDDSALYLCASSLLAPQETQYFGPGTRLLVL.

The chain couples TRBV6-6 to TRBJ2-7; 7 bases are a match to TRBD1. CDR1 MNHNY and CDR2 SVGAGI come from the germline V gene (reference sequence). This CDR3 is 16 amino acids long. J was trimmed by 6 bases and V by 3 bases; bases with no gene match: 14. CDR3 loop: CASSYSQAISGGEQYF. CDR3 sequence (DNA): TGTGCCAGCAGTTATTCCCAGGCCATTTCAGGGGGCGAGCAGTACTTC.

The chain is built from TRBV7-2 and TRBJ2-3, with D possibly TRBD2 on 6 matching bases. Germline V gene data show CDR1 as SGHTA and CDR2 as FQGNSA. The CDR3 contains 19 residues. Trimming removed 0 bases from V and 3 bases from J, with 22 bases in between. The CDR3 coding sequence is TGTGCCAGCAGCTTAGCCGTGGGGGTCCGGGGGTCGAGGACAGATACGCAGTATTTT. It translates to CASSLAVGVRGSRTDTQYF.

V is TRBV6-6 and J is TRBJ2-7, with 8 nucleotides matching TRBD2. The germline CDR1 and CDR2 sequences are MNHNY and SVGAGI (reference sequence). The CDR3 contains 16 residues. V dropped 6 bases and J dropped 7; count of bases not matched to a gene: 17. CDR3 nucleotides: TGTGCCAGCAGCAGGAGCGGGAGAACCGGGGGGGATGAGCAGTACTTC. It specifies CASSRSGRTGGDEQYF.

V and J are TRBV29-1 and TRBJ1-2; no clear D. The germline CDR1 and CDR2 sequences are SQVTM and ANQGSEA. V shed 7 bases and J shed 8 bases, with 17 bases lying between them. This CDR3 has 12 residues. Written as DNA, the CDR3 is TGCAGCGCACCGGGAAACCCGAAGGGCTACACCTTC. It codes for CSAPGNPKGYTF.

The chain has TRBV2 and TRBJ2-3; weak D call: TRBD1 (6 bases). From germline, CDR1 is SNHLY and CDR2 FYNNEI. The CDR3 is made up of 13 amino acids. The ends were cut back, 9 bases at V and 1 base at J, with 11 bases in the middle. The CDR3 here is CAREAGGTDTQYF. In DNA, the CDR3 is TGTGCCAGAGAAGCAGGGGGCACAGATACGCAGTATTTT. The full variable domain, with the rest looked up from reference TRBV2 and TRBJ2-3, is EPEVTQTPSHQVTQMGQEVILRCVPISNHLYFYWYRQILGQKVEFLVSFYNNEISEKSEIFDDQFSVERPDGSNFTLKIRSTKLEDSAMYFCAREAGGTDTQYFGPGTRLTVL.

This chain uses TRBV19 with TRBJ1-4; 8 bases fit TRBD1. CDR3 length equals 15 residues. CDR1 LNHDA and CDR2 SQIVND come from the germline V gene (reference sequence). J was trimmed by 8 bases and V by 5 bases; bases with no gene match: 10. The CDR3 DNA sequence: TGTGCCAGTAGTCGCCGACAGGGGAGCAGCGAAAAACTGTTTTTT. Protein: CASSRRQGSSEKLFF. Based on the CDR3 plus reference TRBV19 and TRBJ1-4, the full variable domain is DGGITQSPKYLFRKEGQNVTLSCEQNLNHDAMYWYRQDPGQGLRLIYYSQIVNDFQKGDIAEGYSVSREKKESFPLTVTSAQKNPTAFYLCASSRRQGSSEKLFFGSGTQLSVL.

The chain has TRBV7-9 and TRBJ1-2; TRBD1 aligns across 8 bases. CDR3 size: 14 residues. Germline assignment: CDR1 SEHNR and CDR2 FQNEAQ (reference sequence). The trim removed 1 base at V and 8 bases at J, leaving 6 bases unmatched. CDR3 loop: CASSLGQGASGYTF. CDR3 nucleotide sequence: TGTGCCAGCAGCTTAGGGCAGGGGGCGAGCGGCTACACCTTC.

The chain recombines TRBV9 with TRBJ1-2; D not resolved. Trimming took off 0 bases at V and 8 bases at J, with 14 bases between the two ends. CDR3 length equals 14 residues. The germline V gene has CDR1 SGDLS and CDR2 YYNGEE. Written as DNA, the CDR3 is TGTGCCAGCAGCGTAGCTCCGACACCTACAGGCTACACCTTC. This gives the protein CASSVAPTPTGYTF. Drawing the rest from reference TRBV9 and TRBJ1-2, the complete variable domain is DSGVTQTPKHLITATGQRVTLRCSPRSGDLSVYWYQQSLDQGLQFLIQYYNGEERAKGNILERFSAQQFPDLHSELNLSSLELGDSALYFCASSVAPTPTGYTFGSGTRLTVV.

This clone was detected only once. The rearrangement uses TRBV30 and TRBJ1-5, with 7 positions matching TRBD1. The germline CDR1 and CDR2 sequences are GTSNPN and SVGIG (reference sequence). The CDR3 runs 15 residues. The ends lost 0 bases at V and 4 bases at J; junction bases unmatched: 6. The CDR3 loop reads CAWSVQGQPNQPQHF. CDR3 DNA sequence: TGTGCCTGGAGTGTTCAGGGACAGCCAAATCAGCCCCAGCATTTT.

J is TRBJ1-1 and V is TRBV6-5; D gene unclear. The germline gives CDR1 MNHEY, CDR2 SVGAGI. This CDR3 contains 13 residues. V lost 6 bases to trimming and J lost 1 base, with 9 bases between them. CDR3 sequence: CASSLPPNTEAFF. For the CDR3, the DNA is TGTGCCAGCAGCCTTCCCCCGAACACTGAAGCTTTCTTT.

The CDR3 region is CASSSPGTEKDNEQFF. CDR3 nucleotides: TGTGCCAGCAGCTCCCCCGGGACAGAGAAGGACAATGAGCAGTTCTTC. The chain has TRBV7-9 and TRBJ2-1; TRBD1 aligns across 7 bases. This CDR3 spans 16 amino acids. The V gene's germline CDR1 is SEHNR and CDR2 FQNEAQ (reference sequence). Trimming at V came to 4 bases and at J to 5 bases, leaving 11 bases not matched to a gene.

This clone was recorded only once. The rearrangement links TRBV7-2 to TRBJ2-1, with 8 bases matching TRBD1. V shed 5 bases and J 6 bases; nucleotides not matched to a gene: 3. This CDR3 is built from 13 residues. Germline CDR1 SGHTA, CDR2 FQGNSA. The CDR3 DNA is TGTGCCAGCAGCCAAGACAGGGGCAATGAGCAGTTCTTC. Protein sequence: CASSQDRGNEQFF. Filled out from reference TRBV7-2 and TRBJ2-1, the complete variable domain reads GAGVSQSPSNKVTEKGKDVELRCDPISGHTALYWYRQSLGQGLEFLIYFQGNSAPDKSGLPSDRFSAERTGGSVSTLTIQRTQQEDSAVYLCASSQDRGNEQFFGPGTRLTVL.

V gene TRBV30 combines with J gene TRBJ2-3; 13 positions agree with TRBD2. CDR1 is GTSNPN, CDR2 SVGIG, per germline (reference sequence). The CDR3 contains 20 residues. J gave up 1 base and V 2 bases, and 15 bases lay outside the gene matches. CDR3 nucleotides: TGTGCCTGGAGTTCCGGGACTAGCGGGAAGATCTTACGGGGCACAGATACGCAGTATTTT. Amino acids: CAWSSGTSGKILRGTDTQYF.

The rearrangement links TRBV6-5 to TRBJ1-1; D unclear. Trimming took 2 bases from V and 5 from J, leaving 12 bases between them. Per germline, CDR1 MNHEY and CDR2 SVGAGI. The CDR3 loop spans 14 amino acids. The CDR3 DNA is TGTGCCAGCAGTTACCGGGGAAGGCGGACTGAAGCTTTCTTT. This encodes CASSYRGRRTEAFF.

The J gene is TRBJ1-5, the V gene TRBV28; tentatively, D is TRBD1 (5 bases). Trimming left V 11 bases short and J 9 bases short, with 20 bases between. The CDR3 extends over 13 amino acids. Germline V gene sequence: CDR1 MDHEN, CDR2 SYDVKM. The CDR3, as DNA: TGTGCCCTAGGTCAGGGCCTGCAATGGCCCCAGCATTTT. Protein product: CALGQGLQWPQHF.

CDR3 nucleotide sequence: TGTGCCAGCAGTGAGGACAGGGTTGGTGAAAAACTGTTTTTT. Translated, it gives CASSEDRVGEKLFF. V gene TRBV2 combines with J gene TRBJ1-4, with 8 bases identical to TRBD1. The CDR3 has 14 residues. The J segment lost 7 bases and the V segment lost 3 bases, leaving 4 bases of the junction unmatched. Germline CDR1 is SNHLY and CDR2 is FYNNEI.

The V call is TRBV5-1, the J call TRBJ1-5; D unclear. With 4 bases removed from V and 4 bases from J, the gap between germline ends came to 18 bases. This CDR3 has 16 residues. The V gene's germline CDR1 is SGHRS and CDR2 YFSETQ. The CDR3 region has the DNA TGCGCCAGCAGCGTAGATCCCCTTGGAGGGAATCAGCCCCAGCATTTT. Translated, it gives CASSVDPLGGNQPQHF.